This entry features one T cell receptor beta chain sequence. Its matching antigen is unknown. For the second PCR, which ran for about 6 to 11 cycles, a sample-barcoded 5' primer and a J-beta primer mix were used. Each cDNA molecule received a tag from a template-switch adaptor that had 12 random nucleotides. In TCRdb, the 5' RACE reads were re-called with MiXCR into one record per CDR3 protein. The repertoire has 700,000 to 950,000 distinct CDR3 sequences, 40% to 45% of them found once; the top ten carry around a fifth. The data originate from a study of blood T cells in healthy people across ages. Regarding the study as a whole: A strong correlation between TCR beta diversity and naive T cell percentage was seen.

The trim removed 4 bases at V and 3 bases at J, leaving 8 bases unmatched. The CDR3 has 15 residues. Looked up from germline, CDR1 is SGDLS and CDR2 is YYNGEE. What was sequenced was blood. This receptor was identified in a woman aged 55-69 years in good health. The chain employs TRBV9 and TRBJ1-2; 8 bases map to TRBD1. In DNA, the CDR3 is TGTGCCAGCAGCTCTACGACAGGGGTGGACTATGGCTACACCTTC. This encodes CASSSTTGVDYGYTF.